The rows below give T cell receptor beta chains drawn from one sample of a study of control samples from healthy donors and cancer patients. Generated by immunoSEQ multiplex PCR, the TCRdb table keeps only in-frame clones and is missing some. The sample lists approximately 85,000 clones, less than 90% occurring once. The sample was blood. The receptor set was obtained from an older woman in good health. Each CDR3 is given without its conserved first and last residue. The order of the fields is V gene, D gene, CDR3 protein. A D gene is named only where the DNA matches it firmly.

TRBV9	.	ASSVDSGVLTEAF
TRBV28	.	ASSFMRGNEKLF
TRBV5-1	TRBD1	ASSPTGQGVNTEAF
TRBV5-6	TRBD2	ASSARTSGITGANVLT
TRBV7-2	TRBD1	ASSKMLGTGGSNEQF
TRBV18	.	ASSRQNEKLF
TRBV2	.	ASSGQTVSSGNTIY
TRBV18	.	ASSPVLDETQY
TRBV11-3	.	ASSLGGYYNEQF
TRBV4-1	TRBD2	ASSQALLAGSSYEQY
TRBV7-8	.	ASSLGMNTEAF
TRBV29-1	.	SVEEGHTGELF
TRBV3-1/TRBV3-2	TRBD1	ASSHAGQDTEAF
TRBV12-3/TRBV12-4	.	ASRRGYGQPQH
TRBV7-9	.	ASSLDRISGNTIY